This T cell receptor (beta chain) was found in a study of cytomegalovirus exposure and HLA in healthy donors. With regard to this clone: The antigen remains undetermined.

Notes on the study in general: Further analysis was carried out later, and it showed several of the most significant clusters appearing linked to common viral pathogens. Information on immune exposure was restricted to one variable (CMV serostatus).

The PCR was carried out with 60 Vbeta primers and 13 Jbeta primers. Here immunoSEQ multiplex PCR was the method, and the copy in TCRdb shows in-frame clones only, minus some. The sample holds a few hundred thousand clones; about 82% are singletons and the top ten take around 2.8%. CDR3 length: 11 amino acids. CDR1 is MDHEN and CDR2 is SYDVKM in the germline V gene. V lost 3 bases to trimming and J lost 6 bases, with 5 bases between them. The gene calls are TRBV28 and TRBJ1-1; D gene ambiguous. The clonotype originates from a young man in good health and CMV-seronegative. Input material: PBMCs. The chain's CDR3 is CASSFSSEAFF. The DNA of the CDR3 is TGTGCCAGCAGTTTTTCGTCTGAAGCTTTCTTT.